This T cell receptor beta chain is from a study of blood T cell repertoires in COVID-19. Overall study context: There were acute and convalescent COVID-19 samples, and they came from the United States, Italy and Spain.

Trimming took off 2 bases at V and 0 bases at J, with 8 bases between the two ends. The germline V gene has CDR1 SNHLY and CDR2 FYNNEI. CDR3 length: 16 amino acids. Generated by immunoSEQ multiplex PCR, the TCRdb table keeps only in-frame clones and is missing some. The top ten clones hold roughly 18% of a sample with some 140,000 clones, 75% to 90% of them seen once. The sample was peripheral blood. This clonotype was obtained from a woman aged 45-60 years who had recovered from COVID-19. The chain is built from TRBV2 and TRBJ2-6, with D maybe TRBD1 (5 bases). Written as DNA, the CDR3 is TGTGCCAGCAGTGAAAGGGGTAACTCTGGGGCCAACGTCCTGACTTTC. Amino acids: CASSERGNSGANVLTF.